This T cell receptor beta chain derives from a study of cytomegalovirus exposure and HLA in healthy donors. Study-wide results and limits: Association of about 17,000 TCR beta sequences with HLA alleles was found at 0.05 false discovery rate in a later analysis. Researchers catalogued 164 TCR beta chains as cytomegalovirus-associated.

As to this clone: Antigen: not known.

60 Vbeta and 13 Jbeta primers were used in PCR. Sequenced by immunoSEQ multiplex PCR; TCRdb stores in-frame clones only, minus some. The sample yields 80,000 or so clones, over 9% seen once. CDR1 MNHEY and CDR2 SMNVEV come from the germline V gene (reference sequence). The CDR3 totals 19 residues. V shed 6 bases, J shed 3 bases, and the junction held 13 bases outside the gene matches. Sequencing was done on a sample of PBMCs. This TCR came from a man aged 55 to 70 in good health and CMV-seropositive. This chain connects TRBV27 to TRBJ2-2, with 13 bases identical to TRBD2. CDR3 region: CASSRRGTSGTADTGELFF. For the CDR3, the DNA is TGTGCCAGCAGCCGAAGGGGGACTAGCGGGACGGCGGACACCGGGGAGCTGTTTTTT.